The TCR beta chain under discussion was sequenced for a study of T cells after yellow fever vaccination. Each CDR3 protein gets one entry after TCRdb re-called the 5' RACE reads with MiXCR. The top ten hold 15% to 20% of the sample, which has some 600,000 distinct CDR3 sequences, around 16% seen once. The CDR3 consists of 17 residues. The V gene end was trimmed by 5 bases and the J gene end by 8 bases; junction bases not matched to a gene: 20. Germline loops: CDR1 SEHNR, CDR2 FQNEAQ (reference sequence). The receptor's source is a young man who received the YFV17D yellow fever vaccine. The chain joins TRBV7-9 to TRBJ1-2; 7 bases map to TRBD1. The sample in question was PBMCs, obtained 5 to 6 days after the first yellow fever vaccination. CDR3 protein: CASSPGQAKPLRKGYTF. Here the CDR3 DNA reads TGTGCCAGCAGCCCCGGACAGGCGAAACCATTGCGTAAGGGCTACACCTTC. The complete variable domain, with remaining parts taken from reference TRBV7-9 and TRBJ1-2, reads DTGVSQNPRHKITKRGQNVTFRCDPISEHNRLYWYRQTLGQGPEFLTYFQNEAQLEKSRLLSDRFSAERPKGSFSTLEIQRTEQGDSAMYLCASSPGQAKPLRKGYTFGSGTRLTVV.